This T cell receptor beta chain was captured by sequencing in a study of T cell repertoires in cytomegalovirus infection. Study-level information: Evidence of both CMV infection and a matching HLA type came from public TCR beta signatures.

Germline V gene data show CDR1 as MNHNS and CDR2 as SASEGT. CDR3 length equals 15 residues. V lost 3 bases, J lost 1 base, and 12 bases lay in between. Each CDR3 protein gets one entry after TCRdb re-called the reads with MiXCR. Of approximately 1,000,000 distinct CDR3 sequences listed, around 31% are singletons. As for this clonotype: Its antigen is undetermined.

This receptor was taken from a human donor in good health (CMV status not recorded). Some clones in this sample may be carry-over from other donors' samples. This chain links TRBV6-1 with TRBJ2-5; D may be TRBD2 (6 bases). Source: cultured CD8+ T cells from PBMCs, taken from culture after CMV antigen stimulation. CDR3 amino acids: CASSDRGWTQETQYF. Written as DNA, the CDR3 is TGTGCCAGCAGTGATCGGGGGTGGACCCAAGAGACCCAGTACTTC.